This TCR beta chain was found in a study of blood T cell repertoires in COVID-19. As processed by the authors: Amplification of reference gene primers provided the estimated nucleated cell counts. Assay: immunoSEQ multiplex PCR; the TCRdb copy retains only in-frame clones and omits some. D and trimming come from the DNA, and the V and J calls and clone size come from that table. The sample shows about 240,000 clones, roughly nine tenths of them seen only once. The ends lost 6 bases at V and 6 bases at J; junction bases unmatched: 9. This CDR3 comprises 14 residues. Looked up from germline, CDR1 is MNHNY and CDR2 is SVGAGI (reference sequence).

The receptor comes from a man aged 55 to 70 with acute or convalescent COVID-19. This chain uses TRBV6-6 with TRBJ2-7; 9 nucleotides agree with TRBD1. The source material was peripheral blood. In nucleotides, the CDR3 is TGTGCCAGCAGACACCGGGACAGGGCTGCCGAGCAGTACTTC. This codes for CASRHRDRAAEQYF.